This entry lists 9 T cell receptor beta chains sequenced from one sample in a study of regulatory T cells in long-lasting Graves disease. Construction of the TCR beta libraries employed iRepertoire HTBI primers in conjunction with Arm-PCR of CDR3 regions. In TCRdb, the multiplex PCR reads were re-called with MiXCR into one record per CDR3 protein. The sample includes some 330,000 distinct CDR3 sequences, roughly 20% of them seen just once. Time point: persistent/refractory GD, antithyroid drugs over 5 years with positive TRAb. PBMC RNA was the source of the TCR library. This material consisted of peripheral blood mononuclear cells (PBMCs), taken when the disease was refractory, from a patient treated with antithyroid drugs. These receptors were collected from a woman in her forties with Graves disease.

The rearrangement joins TRBV20-1 to TRBJ2-1, with unresolved D. Germline V gene data show CDR1 as DFQATT and CDR2 as SNEGSKA (reference sequence). Trimming stripped 1 base from V and 5 bases from J, with 15 bases between. The CDR3 spans 15 residues. The CDR3 coding sequence is TGCAGTGCTAGAGGCCACAGCGTGTGGGACAATGAGCAGTTCTTC. Protein: CSARGHSVWDNEQFF.

This clonotype was picked up a small number of times. This chain links TRBV6-1 with TRBJ2-3; D remains unclear. The CDR3 contains 11 residues. The V gene's germline CDR1 is MNHNS and CDR2 SASEGT. Trimming stripped 5 bases from V and 2 bases from J, with 2 bases between. This CDR3 is CASSITDTQYF. As DNA, the CDR3 is TGTGCCAGCAGTATCACAGATACGCAGTATTTT.

A remark on this clonotype: Relative to the germline gene, one junction end is altered; a read error may explain this. The chain links TRBV11-2 to TRBJ1-4; D is undetermined. This CDR3 is 17 amino acids long. CDR1 SGHAT and CDR2 FQNNGV come from the germline V gene. CDR3 sequence: CASSQIGRVASMEKLFF. The CDR3 bases are TGCGCCAGCAGCCAAATTGGGAGGGTGGCCTCCATGGAAAAACTGTTTTTT.

This clonotype has ten or more counts. The gene calls are TRBV14 and TRBJ1-3; no clear D gene. This CDR3 is 18 amino acids long. In germline, CDR1 is SGHDN, CDR2 FVKESK. Trimming removed 1 base from V and 0 bases from J, with 16 bases in between. The CDR3 region has the DNA TGTGCCAGCAGCCAAGTCGGCGGTAGTTATAGCTCTGGAAACACCATATATTTT. Encoded protein: CASSQVGGSYSSGNTIYF.

This clonotype has a handful of counts. The CDR3 DNA sequence: TGTGCCAGTACCCTATGGTACGCAACTAATGAAAAACTGTTTTTT. It is translated as CASTLWYATNEKLFF. The V gene is TRBV19, the J gene TRBJ1-4; no clear D. The CDR3 sequence is 15 residues long. V was shortened by 7 bases and J by 0 bases, with 12 bases between the two germline ends. CDR1 and CDR2 from the germline V gene are LNHDA and SQIVND (reference sequence).

The chain joins TRBV24-1 to TRBJ1-2, with a possible D match to TRBD1 (5 bases). Germline V gene lookup returns CDR1 KGHDR and CDR2 SFDVKD. This CDR3 region has 13 residues. V lost 0 bases, J lost 8 bases, and 9 bases lay in between. CDR3 residues: CATSDLWGEGYTF. The CDR3 nucleotides are TGTGCCACCAGTGATTTGTGGGGGGAAGGCTACACCTTC.

This clonotype came up many times. This chain connects TRBV28 to TRBJ2-7, with 12 nucleotides matching TRBD1. This CDR3 has 15 residues. The ends lost 7 bases at V and 3 bases at J; junction bases unmatched: 7. The germline V gene has CDR1 MDHEN and CDR2 SYDVKM. The CDR3 reads CASTSGQGAIYEQYF. The CDR3, as DNA: TGTGCCAGCACCTCGGGACAGGGGGCCATCTACGAGCAGTACTTC.

The rearrangement uses TRBV10-3 and TRBJ2-6; D unclear. Germline V CDR1 and CDR2: ENHRY, SYGVKD. V was cut by 0 bases and J by 1 base, with 10 bases left in between. The CDR3 is 17 residues long. The CDR3 loop is CAISESGPSSGANVLTF. The CDR3, as DNA: TGTGCCATCAGTGAGTCGGGTCCTTCTTCTGGGGCCAACGTCCTGACTTTC.

The V call is TRBV4-1, the J call TRBJ1-2; no clear D. Trimming shortened V by 0 bases and J by 4 bases, and 6 bases separated the two germline ends. CDR3 length equals 13 residues. The germline gives CDR1 MGHRA, CDR2 YSYEKL. The CDR3 DNA is TGCGCCAGCAGCCAAGATGTTTTCTATGGCTACACCTTC. Its protein product is CASSQDVFYGYTF.